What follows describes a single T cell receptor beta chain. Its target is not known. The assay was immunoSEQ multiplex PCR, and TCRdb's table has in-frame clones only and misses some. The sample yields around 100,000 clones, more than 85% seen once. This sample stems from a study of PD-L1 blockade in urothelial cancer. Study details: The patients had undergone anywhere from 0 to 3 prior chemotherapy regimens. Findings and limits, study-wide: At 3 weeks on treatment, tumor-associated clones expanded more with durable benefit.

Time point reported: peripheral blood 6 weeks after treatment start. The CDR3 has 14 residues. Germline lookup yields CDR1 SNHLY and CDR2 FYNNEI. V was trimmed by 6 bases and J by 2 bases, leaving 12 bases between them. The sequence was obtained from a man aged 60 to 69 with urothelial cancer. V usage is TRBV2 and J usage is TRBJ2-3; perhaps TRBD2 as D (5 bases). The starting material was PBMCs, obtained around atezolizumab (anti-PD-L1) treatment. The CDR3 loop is CASRVSASTDTQYF. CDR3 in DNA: TGTGCCAGCAGGGTTAGCGCCTCCACAGATACGCAGTATTTT.